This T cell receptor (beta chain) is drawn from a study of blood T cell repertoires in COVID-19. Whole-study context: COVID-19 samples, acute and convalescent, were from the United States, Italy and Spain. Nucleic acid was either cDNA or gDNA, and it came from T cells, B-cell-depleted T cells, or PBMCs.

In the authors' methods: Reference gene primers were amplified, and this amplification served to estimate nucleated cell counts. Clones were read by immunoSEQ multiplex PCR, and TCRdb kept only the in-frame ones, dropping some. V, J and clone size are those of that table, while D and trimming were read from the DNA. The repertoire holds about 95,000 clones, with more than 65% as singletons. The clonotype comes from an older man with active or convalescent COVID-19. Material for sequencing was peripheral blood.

The CDR3 DNA sequence: TGTGCCAGCAGTGAAGGAGGGACCACTGAAGCTTTCTTT. This translates into CASSEGGTTEAFF. The chain carries TRBV25-1 and TRBJ1-1; a possible D gene is TRBD1 (5 bases). The V and J ends lost 2 bases and 4 bases respectively, with 8 bases between them. The germline gives CDR1 MGHDK, CDR2 SYGVNS. The CDR3 runs 13 residues.